This is a list of T cell receptor beta chains from one sample in a study of T cells in Graves' hyperthyroidism and ophthalmopathy. MiXCR, run by TCRdb on the multiplex PCR reads, gives a single entry per CDR3 protein. The table lists a few hundred thousand distinct CDR3 sequences, roughly 15% of them singletons. Sequences were obtained from blood. All receptors come from a woman aged 18-29 years with Graves' ophthalmopathy. Each CDR3 is given with its conserved first and last residue. The D gene is left open where the match is weak. The listing skips clone size in some rows; elsewhere it reads once, few, many or a size class.

TRBV25-1	few	NA	TRBJ2-7	TGTGCCAGCAGTGCTCGGCGCAGTTCCTCGAGCTACGAGCAGTACTTC	CASSARRSSSSYEQYF
TRBV5-1	NA	TRBD2	TRBJ2-1	TGCGCCAGCAGCTTTCGTCCGCTAGCGGGGGTTTCCTCCTACAATGAGCAGTTCTTC	CASSFRPLAGVSSYNEQFF
TRBV11-2	NA	NA	TRBJ2-2	TGTGCCAGCAGCTTAACTGACGGCGCGGCCGGGGAGCTGTTTTTT	CASSLTDGAAGELFF
TRBV28	many	NA	TRBJ2-5	TGTGCCAGCAGTTGGGGCCTACAGGATCGGTCGGGAGAGACCCAGTACTTC	CASSWGLQDRSGETQYF
TRBV30	many	NA	TRBJ1-2	TGTGTGCTAGATTGGACACCTCCTTATGGCTACACCTTC	CVLDWTPPYGYTF
TRBV11-3	many	TRBD1	TRBJ2-3	TGTGCCAGCAGCTTAACAGGGGGCAGCGCAGATACGCAGTATTTT	CASSLTGGSADTQYF
TRBV10-3	many	NA	TRBJ2-7	TGTGCCATCAGTGAGTCCCACTACGAGCAGTACTTC	CAISESHYEQYF
TRBV7-2	many	NA	TRBJ2-1	TGTGCCAGCAGCTTCGGCAGCCTACAAAGTGAGCAGTTCTTC	CASSFGSLQSEQFF
TRBV24-1	few	NA	TRBJ2-1	TGTGCCACCAGTGATTCAGTGGGGCATGAGCAGTTCTTC	CATSDSVGHEQFF
TRBV28	NA	NA	TRBJ1-2	TGTGCCAGCAGAGTCGACAGCCCTAACTATGGCTACACCTTC	CASRVDSPNYGYTF
TRBV6-1	NA	NA	TRBJ2-3	TGTGCCAGCAGCCTCCAACCCGGACAGCCGAGGAGCACAGATACGCAGTATTTT	CASSLQPGQPRSTDTQYF
TRBV5-1	NA	NA	TRBJ2-3	TGCGCCAGCAGCTTGGCGGGCAGGGGTATAGATACGCAGTATTTT	CASSLAGRGIDTQYF
TRBV10-3	few	TRBD1	TRBJ1-2	TGTGCCATCACGGGACAGGGGGCGTCTAACTATGGCTACACCTTC	CAITGQGASNYGYTF
TRBV11-2	many	NA	TRBJ1-2	TGTGCCAGCAGCTCTACCGGGACCTCTAACTATGGCTACACCTTC	CASSSTGTSNYGYTF
TRBV28	NA	TRBD1	TRBJ2-7	TGTGCCAGCAGATTTGACAGGGCCATTAACGAGCAGTACTTC	CASRFDRAINEQYF
TRBV12-3/TRBV12-4	many	NA	TRBJ2-2	TGTGCCAGCACCCCCCGAGGGACGCAGAACACCGGGGAGCTGTTTTTT	CASTPRGTQNTGELFF
TRBV24-1	NA	NA	TRBJ1-5	TGTGCCACCAGTGCCCCAGGAACGGGCAATCAGCCCCAGCATTTT	CATSAPGTGNQPQHF
TRBV27	many	TRBD1	TRBJ2-7	TGTGCCAGCAGTTTCAGCCCCGGACAGGGGGCGGTCGAGCAGTACTTC	CASSFSPGQGAVEQYF
TRBV28	many	NA	TRBJ2-1	TGTGCCAGCAGTTTCGAGAACTCCTACAATGAGCAGTTCTTC	CASSFENSYNEQFF
TRBV5-1	many	NA	TRBJ2-5	TGCGCCAGCAGCTTGGCCAAGTACCAAGAGACCCAGTACTTC	CASSLAKYQETQYF
TRBV4-1	NA	NA	TRBJ2-5	TGCGCCAGCAGCCAAGCCTCTGTCTCCGGGGGACTTCAAGAGACCCAGTACTTC	CASSQASVSGGLQETQYF
TRBV9	few	NA	TRBJ2-7	TGTGCCAGCAGCGTAGCGGAACTGTCCTACGAGCAGTACTTC	CASSVAELSYEQYF
TRBV28	many	TRBD2	TRBJ2-2	TGTGCCAGCAGTTTCTGGACTAGCGGGAACACCGGGGAGCTGTTTTTT	CASSFWTSGNTGELFF
TRBV28	many	TRBD2	TRBJ2-5	TGTGCCAGCAGTTCCCCGACTAGCGGGACGACAGAGACCCAGTACTTC	CASSSPTSGTTETQYF
TRBV7-2	many	TRBD1	TRBJ1-6	TGTGCCAGCAGCACCGGGACAGTGCCCCTCCACTTT	CASSTGTVPLHF
TRBV29-1	few	NA	TRBJ2-2	TGCAGCGTTGCGCCCGGCGAGGGGACCGGGGAGCTGTTTTTT	CSVAPGEGTGELFF
TRBV6-1	NA	NA	TRBJ1-6	TGTGCCAGCAGTTTATCAGGGGAGGGCTATAATTCACCCCTCCACTTT	CASSLSGEGYNSPLHF
TRBV3-1	many	NA	TRBJ1-6	TGTGCCAGCAGCCTTATGGATTCACCCCTCCACTTT	CASSLMDSPLHF
TRBV20-1	many	TRBD2	TRBJ2-3	TGCAGTGCTCTTATCCGGGACTACGGCACAGATACGCAGTATTTT	CSALIRDYGTDTQYF
TRBV20-1	NA	NA	TRBJ2-1	TGCAGTGCTAGAGATCGTACAGGGGCGGGAAGTGAGCAGTTCTTC	CSARDRTGAGSEQFF
TRBV11-2	few	NA	TRBJ2-2	TGTGCCAGCAGCCCAGGACGTTACGGGGAGCTGTTTTTT	CASSPGRYGELFF
TRBV7-9	many	NA	TRBJ1-2	TGTGCCAGCAGCTTAGCGGGAAGACAAAGCAACTATGGCTACACCTTC	CASSLAGRQSNYGYTF
TRBV9	few	TRBD2	TRBJ2-2	TGTGCCAGCAGCGCAGCGGGGGGGAGGTTGACCGGGGAGCTGTTTTTT	CASSAAGGRLTGELFF
TRBV13	many	TRBD1	TRBJ1-1	TGTGCCACCCGGACAGGGAACACTGAAGCTTTCTTT	CATRTGNTEAFF
TRBV3-1	many	NA	TRBJ2-1	TGTGCCAGCAGCCATATAAGCGATGAGCAGTTCTTC	CASSHISDEQFF
TRBV29-1	NA	NA	TRBJ2-2	TGCAGCGTTCTTGCGAACACCGGGGAGCTGTTTTTT	CSVLANTGELFF
TRBV15	few	NA	TRBJ2-1	TGTGCCACCAGCAGCTGGGAAAGAAGCTACAATGAGCAGTTCTTC	CATSSWERSYNEQFF
TRBV5-6	many	NA	TRBJ1-2	TGTGCCAGCAGCGCACAGGGTTACTATGGCTACACCTTC	CASSAQGYYGYTF
TRBV4-3	NA	NA	TRBJ1-1	TGCGCCAGCAGCCCGCAGGCGGCGGGGGTGAACACTGAAGCTTTCTTT	CASSPQAAGVNTEAFF
TRBV7-2	NA	NA	TRBJ1-2	TGTGCCAGCAGCTTAGTCAATGCAGATCTATATGGCTACACCTTC	CASSLVNADLYGYTF
TRBV30	many	NA	TRBJ1-4	TGTGCCTGGAGTGGTGGCCGAGGGGAAGAAAAACTGTTTTTT	CAWSGGRGEEKLFF
TRBV11-2	many	NA	TRBJ2-1	TGTGCCAGCCGGGCGCTAGCAATGAGGGAGCAGTTCTTC	CASRALAMREQFF
TRBV15	once	TRBD2	TRBJ2-6	TGTGCCACCAACAGAGTTTTAGCGGGAGGGCCAGGTGGGGCCAACGTCCTGACTTTC	CATNRVLAGGPGGANVLTF
TRBV25-1	NA	NA	TRBJ1-1	TGTGCCAGCACTGGGGGAGTGAACACTGAAGCTTTCTTT	CASTGGVNTEAFF
TRBV9	few	TRBD1	TRBJ2-1	TGTGCCAGCAGCCTCCCGGGACAGGACTACAATGAGCAGTTCTTC	CASSLPGQDYNEQFF
TRBV13	NA	NA	TRBJ2-7	TGTGCCACCGCTGACAGTACCTCCTACGAGCAGTACTTC	CATADSTSYEQYF
TRBV6-1	NA	NA	TRBJ1-1	TGTGCCAGCAGTGAACCGGGGGTCTTGATGGACACTGAAGCTTTCTTT	CASSEPGVLMDTEAFF
TRBV5-1	many	TRBD1	TRBJ1-5	TGCGCCAGCACCCTCCGGACAGGGGATTTGGCCATCTATCAGCCCCAGCATTTT	CASTLRTGDLAIYQPQHF
TRBV12-3/TRBV12-4	NA	NA	TRBJ1-3	TGTGCCAGCATCCTCATCGGGGGCAGCGTATTGAGCTCTGGAAACACCATATATTTT	CASILIGGSVLSSGNTIYF
TRBV9	NA	NA	TRBJ1-1	TGTGCCAGCAGCGTAGAGGGGCCTGAAGCTTTCTTT	CASSVEGPEAFF
TRBV2	many	NA	TRBJ2-1	TGTGCCAGCCCTGAAGGGGGAGCCTCCTACAATGAGCAGTTCTTC	CASPEGGASYNEQFF
TRBV6-1	many	NA	TRBJ1-3	TGTGCCAGCAGTGAAGCGCTCGGAGGGCGCTCTGGAAACACCATATATTTT	CASSEALGGRSGNTIYF
TRBV6-2/TRBV6-3	NA	TRBD1	TRBJ1-1	TGTGCCAGCAGGATTCGACAGGGTTGGACTGAAGCTTTCTTT	CASRIRQGWTEAFF
TRBV13	many	NA	TRBJ1-6	TGTGCCAGCAGCCATGGCAACGGAGCGACCAATTCACCCCTCCACTTT	CASSHGNGATNSPLHF
TRBV3-1	many	NA	TRBJ1-1	TGTGCCAGCAGCCAAGTTGTAGGGAACACTGAAGCTTTCTTT	CASSQVVGNTEAFF
TRBV20-1	few	TRBD2	TRBJ2-3	TGCAGTGTACTAGCGGGGGGTAGCGGCACAGATACGCAGTATTTT	CSVLAGGSGTDTQYF
TRBV3-1	many	NA	TRBJ2-5	TGTGCCAGCAGCGCCTGGAAGGCGGAGACCCAGTACTTC	CASSAWKAETQYF
TRBV7-9	many	NA	TRBJ2-2	TGTGCCAGCAGTAAGGGCGGGGCTACGAACACCGGGGAGCTGTTTTTT	CASSKGGATNTGELFF
TRBV7-9	many	NA	TRBJ1-2	TGTGCCAGCAGCTTAGGTTTAGGGGGACCTAACTATGGCTACACCTTC	CASSLGLGGPNYGYTF